These 20 T cell receptor beta chains were all obtained from the same sample, sequenced in a study of CD8 T cells in ankylosing spondylitis. Study conclusions and caveats: It appeared that ankylosing spondylitis blood was characterized by a TCR beta motif of several highly homologous variants.

TCRdb redid the calling of the 5' RACE reads with MiXCR, one entry per CDR3 protein. This table has roughly 370,000 distinct CDR3 sequences, 20% to 25% appearing once. These receptors' antigens are unknown. Sequencing was done on a sample of blood, either unsorted or a sorted T cell fraction (not recorded which). The origin of the receptors is a male donor with ankylosing spondylitis.

This clonotype has only a few counts. The J gene is TRBJ2-2, the V gene TRBV6-5; D unresolved. CDR3 length: 18 amino acids. Germline loops: CDR1 MNHEY, CDR2 SVGAGI. With 2 bases removed from V and 1 base from J, the gap between germline ends came to 17 bases. The CDR3 loop reads CASSYTAPGLMNTGELFF. CDR3 nucleotide sequence: TGTGCCAGCAGTTACACCGCCCCCGGGCTAATGAACACCGGGGAGCTGTTTTTT.

There are many counts of this clonotype. The rearrangement joins TRBV3-1 to TRBJ2-2; TRBD2 might be the D (5 bases). The CDR3 has 12 amino acids. With 4 bases removed from V and 6 bases from J, the gap between germline ends came to 6 bases. The germline CDR1 and CDR2 sequences are LGHDT and YNNKEL (reference sequence). The CDR3 is CASSPGAGELFF. The DNA of the CDR3 is TGTGCCAGCAGCCCCGGGGCCGGGGAGCTGTTTTTT.

The chain combines TRBV5-6 with TRBJ2-1; TRBD2 agrees at 12 bases. Germline lookup yields CDR1 SGHDT and CDR2 YYEEEE. The CDR3 is made up of 16 amino acids. V trimming: 4 bases; J trimming: 7 bases; junction bases outside the gene matches: 9. The CDR3 region is CASSTGLAGFYNEQFF. The CDR3 DNA sequence: TGTGCCAGCAGCACTGGACTAGCGGGATTCTATAATGAGCAGTTCTTC.

This clonotype has ten or more counts. The chain combines TRBV24-1 with TRBJ2-1; the match to TRBD2 covers 8 bases. Germline V gene lookup returns CDR1 KGHDR and CDR2 SFDVKD. With V trimmed by 9 bases and J by 9 bases, 18 bases remained unmatched. The CDR3 consists of 16 residues. CDR3: CATSLQSSGTQFEQFF. Written as DNA, the CDR3 is TGTGCCACCTCCTTACAAAGTAGCGGGACCCAGTTTGAGCAGTTCTTC.

The rearrangement links TRBV5-1 to TRBJ1-6, with 9 bases matching TRBD1. CDR3 size: 15 residues. V lost 2 bases, J lost 9 bases, and 6 bases stayed unmatched. CDR1 is SGHRS, CDR2 YFSETQ, per germline. The CDR3 nucleotides are TGCGCCAGCAGCTTATCCGGGACAGGGCGTTCACCCCTCCACTTT. Protein sequence: CASSLSGTGRSPLHF.

The V call is TRBV15, the J call TRBJ2-2, with D unresolved. The V end was cut by 1 base, the J end by 1 base, with 4 bases between. This CDR3 is 14 amino acids long. In germline, CDR1 is LNHNV, CDR2 YYDKDF (reference sequence). DNA for the CDR3: TGTGCCACCAGCAGAGGGGGGAACACCGGGGAGCTGTTTTTT. Residues: CATSRGGNTGELFF.

This clonotype came up many times. This sequence joins TRBV7-2 and TRBJ2-1; 9 bases map to TRBD2. The CDR3 runs to 13 residues. CDR1 is SGHTA, CDR2 FQGNSA, per germline. V shed 1 base and J 10 bases; nucleotides not matched to a gene: 2. The CDR3 DNA is TGTGCCAGCAGCTTAGTGCTAGCGGGAGAGCAGTTCTTC. Translated, it gives CASSLVLAGEQFF.

This chain links TRBV7-2 with TRBJ2-1; no firm D call. Germline values: CDR1 SGHTA, CDR2 FQGNSA. Trimming cost V 1 base and J 5 bases, with 12 bases left between them. This CDR3 comprises 15 residues. Here the CDR3 reads CASSLVVGRHNEQFF. The CDR3 bases are TGTGCCAGCAGCTTAGTAGTTGGCAGACACAATGAGCAGTTCTTC.

At least ten counts were recorded for this clonotype. The J gene is TRBJ1-1, the V gene TRBV29-1, with a weak D call TRBD1 (5 bases). V gave up 4 bases and J gave up 5 bases, with 14 bases separating them. The CDR3 covers 13 residues. The germline V gene has CDR1 SQVTM and CDR2 ANQGSEA. The CDR3 spells CSVGWDGGTEAFF. CDR3 nucleotide sequence: TGCAGCGTTGGATGGGACGGGGGGACTGAAGCTTTCTTT.

There are a few counts of this clonotype. The rearrangement links TRBV27 to TRBJ2-3; D is uncertain. V dropped 3 bases and J dropped 4 bases, with 14 bases sitting between them. Germline V gene data show CDR1 as MNHEY and CDR2 as SMNVEV (reference sequence). CDR3 size: 15 residues. The CDR3 DNA follows: TGTGCCAGCAGTTTGGGCGGTCCCCCTGCAGATACGCAGTATTTT. It specifies CASSLGGPPADTQYF.

This chain links TRBV28 with TRBJ2-4; 8 bases are a match to TRBD1. With V trimmed by 8 bases and J by 7 bases, 7 bases remained unmatched. Germline CDR1 MDHEN, CDR2 SYDVKM. The CDR3 consists of 13 residues. The CDR3 loop is CASLQGASNIQYF. The CDR3 DNA sequence: TGTGCCAGCCTCCAGGGGGCTAGTAACATTCAGTACTTC.

The CDR3 DNA sequence: TGTGCCAGCAGTTTATGGGGGACAGGGCTACCAGCTAATGAAAAACTGTTTTTT. It encodes CASSLWGTGLPANEKLFF. V gene TRBV27 combines with J gene TRBJ1-4; TRBD1 matches at 9 bases. This CDR3 region has 18 residues. The germline CDR1 and CDR2 sequences are MNHEY and SMNVEV (reference sequence). V was clipped by 1 base and J by 3 bases; unmatched bases: 9.

This clonotype was counted at least ten times. CDR3 DNA: TGCGCCAGCAGCCAAGTACGGGGATTTGGGGAAAAACTGTTTTTT. It specifies CASSQVRGFGEKLFF. V gene TRBV4-1 combines with J gene TRBJ1-4; D is unresolved. The CDR3 runs 15 residues. Per the germline V gene, CDR1 is MGHRA and CDR2 is YSYEKL. V lost 1 base, J lost 8 bases, and 14 bases lay in between.

The chain carries TRBV6-1 and TRBJ2-7; TRBD1 is a possible D gene (5 bases). Germline loops: CDR1 MNHNS, CDR2 SASEGT. The CDR3 runs 15 residues. Between the trimmed V and J ends, which lost 5 bases and 4 bases, there was a span of 18 bases. The DNA of the CDR3 is TGTGCCAGCAGTCCCCGTGCCGGGCAGGGATACGAGCAGTACTTC. This gives the protein CASSPRAGQGYEQYF.

A few counts support this clonotype. The J gene is TRBJ1-5, the V gene TRBV7-2; no clear D. Germline values: CDR1 SGHTA, CDR2 FQGNSA. CDR3 length: 13 residues. The V end was cut by 3 bases, the J end by 10 bases, with 13 bases between. DNA for the CDR3: TGTGCCAGCAGCTTGGGCCGATTCAGCCCCCAGCATTTT. Encoded protein: CASSLGRFSPQHF. Supplemented by reference TRBV7-2 and TRBJ1-5, the full variable domain reads GAGVSQSPSNKVTEKGKDVELRCDPISGHTALYWYRQSLGQGLEFLIYFQGNSAPDKSGLPSDRFSAERTGGSVSTLTIQRTQQEDSAVYLCASSLGRFSPQHFGDGTRLSIL.

A few counts support this clonotype. This chain joins TRBV7-9 and TRBJ2-1; tentative D call: TRBD2 (6 bases). This CDR3 is built from 14 residues. The germline gives CDR1 SEHNR, CDR2 FQNEAQ (reference sequence). Trimming left V 8 bases short and J 6 bases short, with 17 bases between. The CDR3 spells CASEPAGTLNEQFF. CDR3 in DNA: TGTGCCAGCGAGCCTGCGGGGACCCTCAATGAGCAGTTCTTC.

The chain carries TRBV24-1 and TRBJ2-5; the D gene is possibly TRBD1 (6 bases). CDR3 length: 17 amino acids. Germline loops: CDR1 KGHDR, CDR2 SFDVKD. V was shortened by 3 bases and J by 3 bases, with 19 bases between the two germline ends. In DNA form, the CDR3 reads TGTGCCACCAGTGATCCTGGGACAAAAGTCGTAAAAGAGACCCAGTACTTC. It codes for CATSDPGTKVVKETQYF.

The rearrangement joins TRBV21-1 to TRBJ2-2. TRBV21-1 is an annotated pseudogene. This CDR3 region has 13 residues. Here the CDR3 reads CASSQQGSGELFF. In DNA form, the CDR3 reads TGTGCCAGCAGCCAACAGGGCTCCGGGGAGCTGTTTTTT.

Only a few counts were recorded for this clonotype. V and J are TRBV11-3 and TRBJ1-1, with D maybe TRBD1 (6 bases). Germline V gene sequence: CDR1 SGHNT, CDR2 YENEEA. The CDR3 extends over 13 amino acids. Trimming stripped 1 base from V and 9 bases from J, with 12 bases between. CDR3 region: CASSLVPDRQAFF. In DNA, the CDR3 is TGTGCCAGCAGCTTAGTCCCGGACAGACAAGCTTTCTTT.

The chain recombines TRBV11-3 with TRBJ2-7; 9 positions agree with TRBD1. CDR1 and CDR2 (germline): SGHNT, YENEEA. The CDR3 is 14 amino acids. J was trimmed by 7 bases and V by 5 bases; bases with no gene match: 9. The CDR3 region has the DNA TGTGCCAGCAGCCGTTTACAGGGGGCTGGGGAGCAGTACTTC. It encodes CASSRLQGAGEQYF.